These T cell receptor beta chains were read from a single sample in a study of shared clonotypes between healthy human individuals. Assay used: immunoSEQ multiplex PCR; TCRdb lists only in-frame clones, some missing. The sample contains about 1.5 million clones, 98% of which appear only once. What was sequenced was naive CD4+ T cells sorted from blood. The source is a man aged 30 to 45 in good health. CDR3s include the opening cysteine and the closing phenylalanine or tryptophan. D genes are given only for firm matches. Expanded clones get a size class; other rows say once, few or many, or leave the size out.

.,TRBJ2-2,TRBV6-6,.,14,CASSQLFVSGELFF,TGTGCCAGCAGCCAGTTGTTCGTTTCCGGGGAGCTGTTTTTT
.,TRBJ1-4,TRBV19,.,15,CASSIVQGANEKLFF,TGTGCCAGTAGTATTGTCCAGGGAGCTAATGAAAAACTGTTTTTT
.,TRBJ2-3,TRBV4-3,.,17,CASSQTPQRQGQNTQYF,TGCGCCAGCAGCCAAACCCCACAGCGCCAAGGTCAAAATACGCAGTATTTT
.,TRBJ2-5,TRBV28,once,13,CASKIQSQETQYF,TGTGCCAGCAAAATACAGAGCCAAGAGACCCAGTACTTC
.,TRBJ1-2,TRBV5-6,.,15,CASSLVMGLNYGYTF,TGTGCCAGCAGCTTGGTTATGGGGCTTAACTATGGCTACACCTTC
TRBD1,TRBJ2-1,TRBV6-4,.,14,CASSVGTGNYEQFF,TGTGCCAGCAGTGTCGGGACAGGGAACTATGAGCAGTTCTTC
TRBD2,TRBJ2-1,TRBV19,.,15,CASSPQGSGSGEQFF,TGTGCCAGTAGTCCACAGGGAAGCGGGAGTGGTGAGCAGTTCTTC
.,TRBJ2-1,TRBV11-3,.,15,CASSSRTDSYNEQFF,TGTGCCAGCAGCTCAAGGACTGACTCCTACAATGAGCAGTTCTTC
.,TRBJ1-2,TRBV7-9,.,13,CASSLLRGGGYTF,TGTGCCAGCAGCTTATTGAGGGGTGGTGGCTACACCTTC
.,TRBJ2-3,TRBV5-1,.,13,CASSFSSTDTQYF,TGCGCCAGCAGCTTTTCTAGCACAGATACGCAGTATTTT
TRBD2,TRBJ2-5,TRBV9,.,15,CASSAAGTSQETQYF,TGTGCCAGCAGCGCCGCCGGGACTAGTCAGGAGACCCAGTACTTC
.,TRBJ2-1,TRBV5-6,.,14,CASSFGTVYNEQFF,TGTGCCAGCAGCTTCGGGACTGTATACAATGAGCAGTTCTTC
.,TRBJ2-3,TRBV6-1,.,17,CASSERIRQSYTDTQYF,TGTGCCAGCAGTGAAAGGATAAGACAGTCCTACACAGATACGCAGTATTTT
TRBD2,TRBJ2-6,TRBV27,once,17,CASSQLAGVVGANVLTF,TGTGCCAGCAGTCAACTAGCGGGAGTGGTCGGGGCCAACGTCCTGACTTTC
.,TRBJ1-4,TRBV4-3,.,16,CASSQDRPAGNEKLFF,TGCGCCAGCAGCCAAGATCGGCCTGCAGGAAATGAAAAACTGTTTTTT
.,TRBJ2-5,TRBV9,.,14,CASSEGPYQETQYF,TGTGCCAGCAGCGAGGGACCGTACCAAGAGACCCAGTACTTC
.,TRBJ1-2,TRBV19,.,16,CASSMTSGASFYGYTF,TGTGCCAGTAGCATGACATCCGGGGCGTCTTTCTATGGCTACACCTTC
TRBD1,TRBJ2-7,TRBV6-5,.,14,CASSLDRAPLRQYF,TGTGCCAGCAGCTTAGACAGGGCCCCCCTTAGGCAGTACTTC
TRBD2,TRBJ2-5,TRBV5-3,.,15,CARSLGREGRETQYF,TGTGCCAGAAGCTTAGGGCGGGAGGGCCGAGAGACCCAGTACTTC
TRBD1,TRBJ2-7,TRBV5-1,.,15,CASSLATGGTYEQYF,TGCGCCAGCAGCCTGGCGACAGGGGGTACCTACGAGCAGTACTTC
.,TRBJ2-2,TRBV11-3,.,16,CASSLGVGVVTGELFF,TGTGCCAGCAGCTTAGGGGTGGGAGTGGTCACCGGGGAGCTGTTTTTT
TRBD2,TRBJ2-5,TRBV29-1,.,13,CSVLLAGMGTQYF,TGCAGCGTTCTACTAGCGGGGATGGGGACCCAGTACTTC
TRBD2,TRBJ2-7,TRBV4-2,.,19,CASSVRQGTTSGRTYEQYF,TGTGCCAGCAGCGTCCGACAGGGGACGACTAGCGGGAGAACCTACGAGCAGTACTTC
.,TRBJ1-5,TRBV5-5,.,17,CASSSTSHREGWQPQHF,TGTGCCAGCAGCTCGACCTCACACAGGGAAGGATGGCAGCCCCAGCATTTT
.,TRBJ2-5,TRBV10-3,.,16,CAIFLNGGTVQETQYF,TGTGCCATCTTCTTGAATGGTGGAACGGTACAAGAGACCCAGTACTTC
.,TRBJ2-2,TRBV5-1,.,15,CASSLAQSNTGELFF,TGCGCCAGCAGCTTGGCGCAGTCGAACACCGGGGAGCTGTTTTTT
.,TRBJ1-1,TRBV2,.,14,CASSEAGGLAEAFF,TGTGCCAGCAGTGAAGCCGGGGGTTTGGCTGAAGCTTTCTTT
TRBD2,TRBJ2-2,TRBV12-5,.,15,CASGLASGRTGELFF,TGTGCTAGTGGTTTGGCTAGCGGGAGAACCGGGGAGCTGTTTTTT
.,TRBJ2-2,TRBV5-4,.,15,CASSSPRGGTGELFF,TGTGCCAGCAGCTCCCCTAGAGGGGGCACCGGGGAGCTGTTTTTT
TRBD1,TRBJ2-7,TRBV6-1,.,14,CASSAGTGSYEQYF,TGTGCCAGCAGTGCGGGGACAGGCTCCTACGAGCAGTACTTC
.,TRBJ2-3,TRBV7-6,.,16,CASSLGEGAPTDTQYF,TGTGCCAGCAGCTTAGGGGAAGGCGCCCCCACAGATACGCAGTATTTT
.,TRBJ2-7,TRBV4-3,.,16,CASSLQRPIPLYEQYF,TGCGCCAGCAGCCTCCAAAGACCCATACCACTTTACGAGCAGTACTTC
TRBD1,TRBJ1-5,TRBV7-8,.,18,CASSPFAAGTGAGQPQHF,TGTGCCAGCAGCCCGTTCGCGGCCGGGACAGGGGCCGGTCAGCCCCAGCATTTT
.,TRBJ2-5,TRBV9,.,15,CASSAEPGDRETQYF,TGTGCCAGCAGCGCCGAGCCCGGAGACCGAGAGACCCAGTACTTC
.,TRBJ2-1,TRBV10-1,.,12,CASSAALNEQFF,TGCGCCAGCAGTGCGGCACTCAATGAGCAGTTCTTC
.,TRBJ1-2,TRBV5-4,.,14,CASSLAREGLSYTF,TGTGCCAGCAGCTTGGCCAGGGAGGGTTTGAGCTACACCTTC
TRBD1,TRBJ2-3,TRBV6-5,.,15,CASSYRDRATDTQYF,TGTGCCAGCAGTTACAGGGACAGGGCCACAGATACGCAGTATTTT
TRBD2,TRBJ2-1,TRBV11-2,.,17,CASSSLGTSGRTNEQFF,TGTGCCAGCAGCTCCTTAGGGACTAGCGGTCGGACGAATGAGCAGTTCTTC
.,TRBJ2-7,TRBV5-1,once,16,CASSLGRGDSSYEQYF,TGCGCCAGCAGCTTGGGGCGTGGTGATAGCTCCTACGAGCAGTACTTC
TRBD1,TRBJ2-5,TRBV4-3,.,15,CASSPGQGYQETQYF,TGCGCCAGCAGCCCGGGACAGGGGTACCAAGAGACCCAGTACTTC
.,TRBJ2-1,TRBV7-9,.,12,CASSSRENEQFF,TGTGCCAGCAGCTCCCGGGAGAATGAGCAGTTCTTC
TRBD2,TRBJ2-7,TRBV5-8,.,15,CASSLGLAGVHEQYF,TGTGCCAGCAGCTTGGGACTAGCGGGAGTCCACGAGCAGTACTTC
.,TRBJ1-1,TRBV21-1,few,9,CAAKTEAFF,TGTGCCGCCAAGACTGAAGCTTTCTTT
TRBD1,TRBJ2-3,TRBV11-2,.,14,CASSLDRGPDTQYF,TGTGCCAGCAGCTTAGACAGGGGGCCAGATACGCAGTATTTT
.,TRBJ1-2,TRBV2,.,12,CASRTDSYGYTF,TGTGCCAGCAGAACCGACAGCTATGGCTACACCTTC
.,TRBJ1-2,TRBV27,.,15,CASRPGTDVLGRYTF,TGTGCCAGCAGACCCGGGACGGACGTTTTGGGGCGCTACACCTTC
.,TRBJ1-4,TRBV29-1,.,11,CSVELHEKLFF,TGCAGCGTTGAACTTCATGAAAAACTGTTTTTT
.,TRBJ2-3,TRBV6-5,.,16,CASSYSELVSTDTQYF,TGTGCCAGCAGTTACTCCGAACTAGTTAGCACAGATACGCAGTATTTT
TRBD1,TRBJ2-7,TRBV10-2,.,13,CASRLRQGYEQYF,TGCGCCAGCAGATTACGACAGGGCTACGAGCAGTACTTC
TRBD1,TRBJ2-5,TRBV7-9,.,15,CASSTTGLGQETQYF,TGTGCCAGCAGCACGACAGGGTTGGGCCAAGAGACCCAGTACTTC
TRBD2,TRBJ2-1,TRBV11-2,.,17,CASSLDLAGLKGNEQFF,TGTGCCAGCAGCTTAGACCTAGCGGGACTAAAGGGGAATGAGCAGTTCTTC
.,TRBJ1-2,TRBV28,.,12,CASISGARGYTF,TGTGCCAGTATTTCAGGGGCGCGTGGCTACACCTTC
TRBD1,TRBJ2-7,TRBV19,.,14,CASSRGLGSYEQYF,TGTGCCAGTTCCAGGGGGTTAGGCTCCTACGAGCAGTACTTC
.,TRBJ2-5,TRBV18,.,13,CASSPGAQETQYF,TGTGCCAGCTCACCAGGGGCCCAAGAGACCCAGTACTTC
TRBD2,TRBJ2-7,TRBV28,.,14,CASSRTSGFYEQYF,TGTGCCAGCAGCAGGACTAGCGGGTTCTACGAGCAGTACTTC
.,TRBJ2-7,TRBV7-2,.,15,CASSPDRGLTYEQYF,TGTGCCAGCAGCCCAGACAGGGGACTAACCTACGAGCAGTACTTC
.,TRBJ2-7,TRBV4-3,.,14,CASSQDLQTYEQYF,TGCGCCAGCAGCCAAGATCTCCAAACCTACGAGCAGTACTTC
TRBD2,TRBJ2-7,TRBV18,.,15,CASSPGLAGSYEQYF,TGTGCCAGCTCACCTGGACTAGCGGGAAGCTACGAGCAGTACTTC
.,TRBJ2-5,TRBV9,.,14,CASTRTSSQETQYF,TGTGCCAGCACCCGAACTAGCTCCCAAGAGACCCAGTACTTC